This T cell receptor beta chain is from a study of PD-1 blockade in classical Hodgkin lymphoma. About the research overall: Nivolumab dosed at 3 mg/kg went to patients intravenously every 2 weeks. Findings and caveats of the study: Although disease activity or prior therapy may be involved, causes of the repertoire differences remain undefined.

Produced via immunoSEQ multiplex PCR; TCRdb's table is partial and in-frame only. This table holds about 110,000 clones, 80% to 90% found once. CDR1 is SGHAT and CDR2 is FQNNGV in the germline V gene. Trimming took off 5 bases at V and 6 bases at J, with 17 bases between the two ends. This CDR3 contains 14 residues. About this clone: Antigen: not known.

There was relapse after autologous stem cell transplantation in every patient, and there was variation in brentuximab vedotin exposure. V gene TRBV11-2 combines with J gene TRBJ2-7, with a weak D call TRBD2 (6 bases). The TCR was taken from a human donor with classical Hodgkin lymphoma. The source material was peripheral blood mononuclear cells (PBMCs), sampled before the second cycle of nivolumab. The CDR3 nucleotides read TGTGCCAGCAGCACCCTCGCCGGAGGGCTCGAGCAGTACTTC. It specifies CASSTLAGGLEQYF.